The 9 T cell receptor beta chains given below trace back to one sample, sequenced in a study of T-cell reconstitution after alpha-beta-depleted transplantation in children. Unique molecular identifiers were incorporated into the prepared TCRbeta library. TCRdb re-analysed the PCR reads in MiXCR, keeping a single row per CDR3 protein. The sample has about 300,000 distinct CDR3 sequences, roughly a tenth seen once. Sequences were derived from PBMCs, sampled before TCRalphabeta/CD19-depleted stem cell transplant. The receptors were gathered from a boy under three years old with acute myeloid leukemia, due to receive a stem cell transplant.

The sample holds a few counts of this clonotype. The genes are TRBV5-1 and TRBJ2-1; weak D call: TRBD1 (7 bases). The CDR3 is 17 amino acids. V lost 0 bases and J lost 6, with 19 bases in between. Germline assignment: CDR1 SGHRS and CDR2 YFSETQ. CDR3 amino acids: CASSLAIIRQGGNEQFF. CDR3 nucleotides: TGCGCCAGCAGCTTGGCTATCATCCGGCAGGGGGGCAATGAGCAGTTCTTC.

Many counts were recorded for this clonotype. The V and J genes are TRBV11-2 and TRBJ2-1; D is uncertain. Deletions cut 7 bases from V and 8 bases from J, with 18 bases between. Germline V lookup: CDR1 SGHAT, CDR2 FQNNGV. The CDR3 consists of 14 residues. In nucleotides, the CDR3 is TGTGCCAGCAACAACGACTGGGGTTTTTATGAGCAGTTCTTC. Protein: CASNNDWGFYEQFF.

This clonotype was counted ten times or more. The genes are TRBV12-3 or TRBV12-4 and TRBJ2-3; maybe TRBD2 (6 bases). The CDR3 extends over 14 amino acids. V was trimmed by 7 bases and J by 4 bases, leaving 15 bases between them. CDR3 nucleotides: TGTGCCAGCACCTTCGGGGGTTCGCCAGATACGCAGTATTTT. Amino acids: CASTFGGSPDTQYF.

A few counts support this clonotype. The genes are TRBV7-3 and TRBJ2-3, with 9 bases that match TRBD1. Germline V gives CDR1 SGHTA, CDR2 FQGTGA. The CDR3 extends over 16 amino acids. V trimming: 4 bases; J trimming: 0 bases; junction bases outside the gene matches: 5. The CDR3, as DNA: TGTGCCAGCAGCTCGCGGACAGGGGCCAGCACAGATACGCAGTATTTT. Protein sequence: CASSSRTGASTDTQYF.

This clonotype has ten or more counts. This rearrangement joins TRBV10-3 to TRBJ2-1, with 11 positions matching TRBD1. V lost 8 bases, J lost 5 bases, and 2 bases stayed unmatched. This CDR3 has 13 amino acids. CDR1 and CDR2 from the germline V gene are ENHRY and SYGVKD. The CDR3 region has the DNA TGTGCCATCGGGACAGGGGGTAACAATGAGCAGTTCTTC. It yields the protein CAIGTGGNNEQFF.

This clonotype appeared a few times. The rearrangement uses TRBV5-5 and TRBJ1-1, with TRBD1 matching 7 bases. The CDR3 loop spans 15 amino acids. The germline gives CDR1 SGHKS, CDR2 YYEKEE (reference sequence). V lost 0 bases and J lost 5; bases outside the gene matches: 7. The CDR3 sequence: CASSLETGEGTEAFF. CDR3 bases: TGTGCCAGCAGCTTGGAAACAGGGGAGGGGACTGAAGCTTTCTTT.

This clonotype came up a few times. This chain uses TRBV10-3 with TRBJ2-7; D gene uncertain. Germline values: CDR1 ENHRY, CDR2 SYGVKD. The germline V and J ends were trimmed by 6 bases and 3 bases, with 21 bases remaining between them. The CDR3 is 16 residues long. As DNA, the CDR3 is TGTGCCATCAGCCCCCCCGCCAAAGGTGCAATCTACGAGCAGTACTTC. Translated, it gives CAISPPAKGAIYEQYF.

This clonotype was detected many times. V is TRBV9 and J is TRBJ2-5, with TRBD1 matching 7 bases. This CDR3 comprises 14 residues. The V gene end was trimmed by 4 bases and the J gene end by 2 bases; junction bases not matched to a gene: 5. Per the germline V gene, CDR1 is SGDLS and CDR2 is YYNGEE. CDR3 sequence (DNA): TGTGCCAGCAGCCGGGGACAGCAGCAAGAGACCCAGTACTTC. Its translation is CASSRGQQQETQYF.

The rearrangement joins TRBV4-2 to TRBJ2-3, with TRBD2 identical over 9 bases. The CDR3 runs 15 residues. The germline gives CDR1 LGHNA, CDR2 YNFKEQ. The ends lost 5 bases at V and 5 bases at J; junction bases unmatched: 8. The CDR3 bases are TGTGCCAGCAGCTCCAATAGCGGGGGCGGAGATACGCAGTATTTT. This translates into CASSSNSGGGDTQYF.